This entry lists 28 T cell receptor beta chains sequenced from one sample in a study of OX40 agonist ivuxolimab in advanced cancers. Method: immunoSEQ multiplex PCR; TCRdb's copy keeps in-frame clones and lacks some. This sample has under 80,000 clones; roughly 92% occur once, and the top ten carry roughly 6.4%. This specimen consisted of CD4+ or CD8+ T cells sorted from blood, obtained in a trial of the OX40 agonist ivuxolimab. The receptors derive from an adult with an advanced solid tumor such as melanoma, head and neck, liver or kidney cancer.

The rearrangement uses TRBV7-9 and TRBJ2-5; 8 bases align to TRBD1. The DNA end is more similar to TRBJ2-7, so the J call may be wrong. CDR1 and CDR2 from the germline V gene are SEHNR and FQNEAQ (reference sequence). This CDR3 region has 14 residues. DNA of the CDR3: TGTGCCAGCTTACCAGGACAGGGACCTTACGAGCAGTACTTC. Residues: CASLPGQGPYEQYF.

The J gene is TRBJ1-4, the V gene TRBV13, with D maybe TRBD1 (6 bases). The germline CDR1 and CDR2 sequences are PRHDT and FYEKMQ (reference sequence). This CDR3 is 14 amino acids long. Deletions cut 0 bases from V and 13 bases from J, with 15 bases between. In DNA form, the CDR3 reads TGTGCCAGCAGCTTAGGCCGGACAGTGAAAGGACTGTTTTTT. This codes for CASSLGRTVKGLFF.

The chain is built from TRBV7-6 and TRBJ2-1; 7 nucleotides agree with TRBD2. Germline V lookup: CDR1 SGHVS, CDR2 FNYEAQ. With V trimmed by 5 bases and J by 4 bases, 17 bases remained unmatched. This CDR3 is built from 18 residues. The CDR3 loop reads CASSETPGRAGIYNEQFF. For the CDR3, the DNA is TGTGCCAGCAGCGAAACCCCGGGCCGAGCGGGAATTTACAATGAGCAGTTCTTC.

This chain links TRBV6-6 with TRBJ2-2; D unresolved. The V and J ends lost 0 bases and 5 bases respectively, with 7 bases between them. CDR1 MNHNY and CDR2 SVGAGI come from the germline V gene (reference sequence). This CDR3 has 14 amino acids. The CDR3 DNA sequence: TGTGCCAGCAGTTACTCATCGGAAACCGGGGAGCTGTTTTTT. Encoded protein: CASSYSSETGELFF.

The rearrangement uses TRBV27 and TRBJ1-1; 12 bases fit TRBD1. Germline assignment: CDR1 MNHEY and CDR2 SMNVEV (reference sequence). Unmatched junction bases numbered 5, after V lost 5 bases and J lost 4 bases. CDR3 length equals 15 residues. CDR3: CASSLGTGGRTEAFF. The CDR3 DNA is TGTGCCAGCAGTCTGGGGACAGGGGGCCGCACTGAAGCTTTCTTT.

The CDR3 DNA reads as TGTGCCAGCAGCTTGAGCTGGACAGGGAATAATTCACCCCTCCACTTT. Translated, it gives CASSLSWTGNNSPLHF. The chain couples TRBV5-5 to TRBJ1-6, with 8 positions matching TRBD1. The CDR3 consists of 16 residues. Per germline, CDR1 SGHKS and CDR2 YYEKEE (reference sequence). V lost 1 base, J lost 5 bases, and 5 bases stayed unmatched.

J is TRBJ1-2 and V is TRBV6-1; perhaps TRBD1 as D (5 bases). Trimming cost V 0 bases and J 2 bases, with 7 bases left between them. This CDR3 contains 14 residues. Germline lookup yields CDR1 MNHNS and CDR2 SASEGT. The CDR3 spells CASSEARGNYGYTF. As DNA, the CDR3 is TGTGCCAGCAGTGAAGCTCGGGGGAACTATGGCTACACCTTC.

This chain links TRBV6-6 with TRBJ1-4; no clear D gene. V gave up 7 bases and J gave up 6 bases, with 12 bases separating them. CDR1 MNHNY and CDR2 SVGAGI come from the germline V gene (reference sequence). The CDR3 length is 13 residues. CDR3 sequence reads: CASIGHYDEKLFF. The CDR3 DNA reads as TGTGCCAGCATCGGGCATTATGATGAAAAACTGTTTTTT.

The V call is TRBV9, the J call TRBJ2-7; 8 bases are a match to TRBD2. The CDR3 sequence is 15 residues long. Germline loops: CDR1 SGDLS, CDR2 YYNGEE. V shed 1 base, J shed 2 bases, and the junction held 5 bases outside the gene matches. CDR3 loop: CASSVRSGSPYEQYF. The DNA for the CDR3 is TGTGCCAGCAGCGTAAGAAGCGGGAGCCCCTACGAGCAGTACTTC.

This sequence joins TRBV15 and TRBJ1-5, with 7 bases matching TRBD1. The V gene end was trimmed by 0 bases and the J gene end by 3 bases; junction bases not matched to a gene: 5. Germline loops: CDR1 LNHNV, CDR2 YYDKDF (reference sequence). This CDR3 is 16 amino acids long. In nucleotides, the CDR3 is TGTGCCACCAGCAGAGACCGACAGGGCCCCAATCAGCCCCAGCATTTT. It codes for CATSRDRQGPNQPQHF. Complete variable domain (other parts from reference TRBV15 and TRBJ1-5): DAMVIQNPRYQVTQFGKPVTLSCSQTLNHNVMYWYQQKSSQAPKLLFHYYDKDFNNEADTPDNFQSRRPNTSFCFLDIRSPGLGDTAMYLCATSRDRQGPNQPQHFGDGTRLSIL.

A note on this clone: Other DNA sequences of this sample code for an identical CDR3. The J gene is TRBJ1-6, the V gene TRBV9; D is ambiguous. Germline CDR1 SGDLS, CDR2 YYNGEE. The CDR3 is 14 residues long. Trimming took 0 bases from V and 3 from J, leaving 4 bases between them. In nucleotides, the CDR3 is TGTGCCAGCAGCGTAGGGGGCTATAATTCACCCCTCCACTTT. Its protein is CASSVGGYNSPLHF.

The chain uses TRBV4-1 and TRBJ1-2, with no clear D. The V gene lost 0 bases and the J gene lost 2 bases, with 7 bases spanning the gap. CDR3 length: 14 amino acids. Germline V lookup: CDR1 MGHRA, CDR2 YSYEKL. CDR3 DNA: TGCGCCAGCAGCCAAGAAAAGATGAACTATGGCTACACCTTC. Translated, it gives CASSQEKMNYGYTF.

The CDR3 reads CASSQVLGGDTQYF. The CDR3, as DNA: TGCGCCAGCAGCCAAGTACTGGGGGGGGATACGCAGTATTTT. The gene calls are TRBV4-3 and TRBJ2-3; the match to TRBD2 covers 7 bases. The CDR3 length is 14 residues. The germline gives CDR1 LGHNA, CDR2 YSLEER. J was trimmed by 6 bases and V by 1 base; bases with no gene match: 4.

The chain has TRBV19 and TRBJ1-6, with D uncertain. The CDR3 runs to 16 residues. Trimming shortened V by 4 bases and J by 1 base, and 11 bases separated the two germline ends. Germline CDR1 reads LNHDA; CDR2 reads SQIVND (reference sequence). CDR3 loop: CASSTGLGSYNSPLHF. CDR3 nucleotides: TGTGCCAGTAGTACCGGACTGGGATCCTATAATTCACCCCTCCACTTT.

This chain links TRBV6-5 with TRBJ2-5; D ambiguous. The end of the DNA fits TRBJ2-7 better, so the J call may be wrong. This CDR3 is 13 amino acids long. Looked up from germline, CDR1 is MNHEY and CDR2 is SVGAGI. In DNA, the CDR3 is TGTGCCAGCAGTTACTCGATCTCCTACGAGCAGTACTTC. Protein product: CASSYSISYEQYF.

CDR3 residues: CASGQYTEAFF. Here the CDR3 DNA reads TGTGCCAGCGGACAGTACACTGAAGCTTTCTTT. This chain links TRBV6-1 with TRBJ1-1; D might be TRBD1 (6 bases). Looked up from germline, CDR1 is MNHNS and CDR2 is SASEGT. Trimming shortened V by 8 bases and J by 3 bases, and 7 bases separated the two germline ends. The length of the CDR3 is 11 residues.

The chain links TRBV10-2 to TRBJ2-7; D remains ambiguous. V gave up 3 bases and J gave up 5 bases, with 11 bases separating them. Germline V gene sequence: CDR1 WSHSY, CDR2 SAAADI. The CDR3 runs to 13 residues. CDR3 sequence: CASSERNWDEQYF. The CDR3 region has the DNA TGCGCCAGCAGTGAAAGGAACTGGGACGAGCAGTACTTC.

The chain has TRBV6-6 and TRBJ2-1; D is unclear. V lost 6 bases and J 0 bases, leaving 9 bases between the germline ends. The CDR3 has 14 residues. CDR1 is MNHNY, CDR2 SVGAGI, per germline (reference sequence). The CDR3 DNA is TGTGCCAGCAGCGGCCTTAGCTCCTACAATGAGCAGTTCTTC. It encodes CASSGLSSYNEQFF.

This clone was seen a single time. The J gene is TRBJ2-3, the V gene TRBV6-5; 8 nucleotides align to TRBD2. The CDR3 sequence is 16 residues long. CDR1 and CDR2 (germline): MNHEY, SVGAGI. V was pared by 0 bases and J by 2 bases, with 4 bases of the junction left unmatched. CDR3 coding DNA: TGTGCCAGCAGTTACTCTACGGGGGGGCTCACAGATACGCAGTATTTT. It translates to CASSYSTGGLTDTQYF.

The chain recombines TRBV19 with TRBJ2-7, with 11 nucleotides matching TRBD2. Losses at the gene ends were 2 bases for V and 2 bases for J; bases not matched to a gene: 2. This CDR3 region has 15 residues. Germline-derived CDR1 and CDR2 are LNHDA and SQIVND (reference sequence). The CDR3 nucleotides read TGTGCCAGTAGTATATCTAGCGGGGGGACCTACGAGCAGTACTTC. Translating it yields CASSISSGGTYEQYF. The full variable domain, in which reference TRBV19 and TRBJ2-7 provide the parts outside the CDR3, is DGGITQSPKYLFRKEGQNVTLSCEQNLNHDAMYWYRQDPGQGLRLIYYSQIVNDFQKGDIAEGYSVSREKKESFPLTVTSAQKNPTAFYLCASSISSGGTYEQYFGPGTRLTVT.

The V gene is TRBV7-3, the J gene TRBJ2-7, with unresolved D. The ends were cut back, 0 bases at V and 2 bases at J, with 14 bases in the middle. CDR3 length: 16 amino acids. The V gene's germline CDR1 is SGHTA and CDR2 FQGTGA. CDR3 in amino acids: CASSLTRLSQPYEQYF. CDR3 nucleotide sequence: TGTGCCAGCAGCTTAACCCGGCTCAGCCAGCCCTACGAGCAGTACTTC.

The CDR3 here is CASSPGQGGIGTDTQYF. The CDR3 bases are TGCGCCAGCAGCCCGGGACAGGGGGGGATTGGCACAGATACGCAGTATTTT. This chain links TRBV5-1 with TRBJ2-3, with 11 bases identical to TRBD1. J gave up 1 base and V 4 bases, and 8 bases lay outside the gene matches. CDR3 length: 17 amino acids. CDR1 is SGHRS, CDR2 YFSETQ, per germline.

The chain is built from TRBV29-1 and TRBJ1-1; D is ambiguous. Germline V gives CDR1 SQVTM, CDR2 ANQGSEA. CDR3 size: 12 residues. The V gene lost 4 bases and the J gene lost 2 bases, with 8 bases spanning the gap. The CDR3 DNA sequence: TGCAGCGTTGTAATTTACAACACTGAAGCTTTCTTT. Its translation is CSVVIYNTEAFF.

CDR3 amino acids: CASSTRDTPYEQYF. The CDR3 nucleotides are TGTGCCAGCAGCACCCGGGACACCCCCTACGAGCAGTACTTC. V and J are TRBV13 and TRBJ2-7, with D perhaps matching TRBD1 (6 bases). Trimming cost V 5 bases and J 2 bases, with 13 bases left between them. This CDR3 contains 14 residues. The germline V gene has CDR1 PRHDT and CDR2 FYEKMQ (reference sequence).

The DNA for the CDR3 is TGTGCCAGCAGTCCTACTAGCGGGGGGGGAGAGACCCAGTACTTC. This encodes CASSPTSGGGETQYF. The chain has TRBV7-8 and TRBJ2-5, with 13 bases that match TRBD2. This CDR3 is built from 15 residues. V was pared by 6 bases and J by 4 bases, with 5 bases of the junction left unmatched. The germline CDR1 and CDR2 sequences are SGHVS and FQNEAQ.

The CDR3 reads CASSFFNSGNTEAFF. The CDR3 DNA is TGCGCCAGCAGCTTCTTCAATTCGGGGAACACTGAAGCTTTCTTT. J is TRBJ1-1 and V is TRBV5-1; D is unresolved. The CDR3 is 15 amino acids. The germline V gene encodes CDR1 SGHRS and CDR2 YFSETQ. The germline V and J ends were trimmed by 2 bases and 1 base, with 12 bases remaining between them.

The CDR3 coding sequence is TGTGCCAGCAGCTTTTATCGTAGCTCCTACAATGAGCAGTTCTTC. This translates into CASSFYRSSYNEQFF. This chain links TRBV5-4 with TRBJ2-1, with D unresolved. Between the trimmed V and J ends, which lost 2 bases and 0 bases, there was a span of 9 bases. This CDR3 is 15 amino acids long. Germline V lookup: CDR1 SGHNT, CDR2 YYREEE (reference sequence).

V gene TRBV27 combines with J gene TRBJ1-5; possible D gene TRBD1, 5 bases. The V end was cut by 0 bases, the J end by 6 bases, with 12 bases between. The CDR3 spans 15 residues. Per the germline V gene, CDR1 is MNHEY and CDR2 is SMNVEV (reference sequence). Written as DNA, the CDR3 is TGTGCCAGCAGTTTATCAGTTGGAGGGGCTCAGCCCCAGCATTTT. It is translated as CASSLSVGGAQPQHF.